Presented here are 10 T cell receptor beta chains from one specimen sequenced in a study of cytomegalovirus exposure and HLA in healthy donors. The PCR had 60 Vbeta and 13 Jbeta primers. TCRdb's table, derived via immunoSEQ multiplex PCR, lists solely in-frame clones and lacks some. This table has a few hundred thousand clones, roughly 80% appearing once. The material sequenced was PBMCs. These receptors came from a girl under 18 in good health and CMV-seronegative.

V gene TRBV2 combines with J gene TRBJ1-4, with a tentative D call TRBD1 (5 bases). V was shortened by 7 bases and J by 4 bases, with 13 bases between the two germline ends. The CDR3 loop spans 14 amino acids. Per the germline V gene, CDR1 is SNHLY and CDR2 is FYNNEI. The CDR3 DNA follows: TGTGCCAGCATACAACACAGGAATAATGAAAAACTGTTTTTT. Translation gives CASIQHRNNEKLFF.

V and J are TRBV2 and TRBJ2-7; 13 nucleotides line up with TRBD2. The ends lost 6 bases at V and 2 bases at J; junction bases unmatched: 4. CDR3 length: 15 amino acids. Germline V gene lookup returns CDR1 SNHLY and CDR2 FYNNEI. CDR3 loop: CASRGTSGGAYEQYF. The CDR3 nucleotides are TGTGCCAGCAGGGGCACTAGCGGGGGGGCCTACGAGCAGTACTTC.

The chain combines TRBV6-1 with TRBJ2-7; D is uncertain. Germline loops: CDR1 MNHNS, CDR2 SASEGT. With 4 bases removed from V and 4 bases from J, the gap between germline ends came to 11 bases. The CDR3 has 13 amino acids. The CDR3 loop reads CASSVATNYEQYF. CDR3 DNA: TGTGCCAGCAGTGTGGCCACGAATTACGAGCAGTACTTC.

This clone was seen once. The chain uses TRBV7-9 and TRBJ2-5; 10 nucleotides line up with TRBD1. Germline V gives CDR1 SEHNR, CDR2 FQNEAQ (reference sequence). After removal of 5 bases from V and 6 bases from J, the junction contained 6 bases not matched to a gene. The CDR3 consists of 14 residues. Here the CDR3 DNA reads TGTGCCAGCAGCCCGTGGACAGGGGGGAAGACCCAGTACTTC. This sequence encodes CASSPWTGGKTQYF.

V and J are TRBV7-3 and TRBJ2-5, with D possibly matching TRBD2 (5 bases). Germline V lookup: CDR1 SGHTA, CDR2 FQGTGA. The CDR3 is made up of 13 amino acids. V was clipped by 5 bases and J by 5 bases, with 12 bases between them. CDR3 sequence (DNA): TGTGCCAGCAGCACAATTAGAGGGGAGACCCAGTACTTC. Amino acid sequence: CASSTIRGETQYF. Looking up the rest from reference TRBV7-3 and TRBJ2-5 gives the full variable domain: GAGVSQTPSNKVTEKGKYVELRCDPISGHTALYWYRQSLGQGPEFLIYFQGTGAADDSGLPNDRFFAVRPEGSVSTLKIQRTERGDSAVYLCASSTIRGETQYFGPGTRLLVL.

This clone showed up just once. V and J are TRBV15 and TRBJ1-3; the D is unclear. This CDR3 is 13 amino acids long. V was pared by 8 bases and J by 3 bases, with 11 bases between. Germline V gene sequence: CDR1 LNHNV, CDR2 YYDKDF (reference sequence). The DNA for the CDR3 is TGTGCCACCCGATTTCCGGGTGGAAACACCATATATTTT. Protein product: CATRFPGGNTIYF.

The gene calls are TRBV5-4 and TRBJ2-7, with 10 bases identical to TRBD2. The V and J ends lost 4 bases and 2 bases, in that order; junction bases with no gene match: 6. This CDR3 has 15 residues. CDR1 SGHNT and CDR2 YYREEE come from the germline V gene (reference sequence). The CDR3 coding sequence is TGTGCCAGCAGCGCTGGGGGACTAGCGACCTACGAGCAGTACTTC. It translates to CASSAGGLATYEQYF.

The chain employs TRBV7-8 and TRBJ2-7, with 13 bases fitting TRBD2. V shed 5 bases and J 4 bases; nucleotides not matched to a gene: 14. Germline CDR1 SGHVS, CDR2 FQNEAQ. This CDR3 is 18 amino acids long. The CDR3 reads CASSPRGTSGVASYEQYF. The CDR3 region has the DNA TGTGCCAGCAGCCCGAGGGGGACTAGCGGGGTGGCCTCTTACGAGCAGTACTTC.

V gene TRBV11-2 combines with J gene TRBJ1-1; maybe TRBD1 (6 bases). The germline V gene has CDR1 SGHAT and CDR2 FQNNGV. The CDR3 is 13 residues long. V was clipped by 6 bases and J by 0 bases, with 8 bases between them. Written as DNA, the CDR3 is TGTGCCAGCAGTCGGACAGTGAACACTGAAGCTTTCTTT. This encodes CASSRTVNTEAFF.

The chain combines TRBV6-6 with TRBJ1-2, with D unclear. V was cut by 4 bases and J by 4 bases, with 13 bases left in between. Germline CDR1 MNHNY, CDR2 SVGAGI (reference sequence). The CDR3 spans 14 residues. The DNA for the CDR3 is TGTGCCAGCAGTTTTGCAGGCTACAGCTATGGCTACACCTTC. As protein: CASSFAGYSYGYTF.